One and the same sample provided the 24 T cell receptor beta chains below, sequenced in a study of shared clonotypes between healthy human individuals. Produced via immunoSEQ multiplex PCR; TCRdb's table is partial and in-frame only. The sample shows 450,000 to 500,000 clones, 81% of them seen only once. Sequenced material: PBMCs. The receptors were sampled from a woman in her forties in good health. Some clones in this sample may be carry-over from other donors' samples.

This clone was observed a few times. In nucleotides, the CDR3 is TGTGCCAGCAGCTTGGGCAGTGTCGAGACCCAGTACTTC. Its translation: CASSLGSVETQYF. The chain couples TRBV7-9 to TRBJ2-5; D not resolved. The germline V gene has CDR1 SEHNR and CDR2 FQNEAQ (reference sequence). The CDR3 covers 13 residues. The V end lost 3 bases, the J end lost 5 bases, and 10 bases lay between the germline ends.

This chain links TRBV28 with TRBJ2-1, with D uncertain. Deletions cut 4 bases from V and 3 bases from J, with 7 bases between. The CDR3 has 13 amino acids. Germline lookup yields CDR1 MDHEN and CDR2 SYDVKM. CDR3 sequence: CASSSIDYNEQFF. The DNA for the CDR3 is TGTGCCAGCAGTTCCATAGACTACAATGAGCAGTTCTTC.

The rearrangement joins TRBV4-1 to TRBJ1-1; 10 nucleotides agree with TRBD1. V lost 4 bases to trimming and J lost 2 bases; unmatched junction nucleotides: 10. Germline assignment: CDR1 MGHRA and CDR2 YSYEKL. The CDR3 length is 17 residues. CDR3 region: CASSLSRDRGFNTEAFF. CDR3 in DNA: TGCGCCAGCAGCCTCAGCCGGGACAGGGGATTCAACACTGAAGCTTTCTTT.

With regard to this clone: A read error is the likely source, as a far larger clone sits one nucleotide away. The V and J genes are TRBV5-4 and TRBJ1-2, with a weak D call TRBD1 (6 bases). Per germline, CDR1 SGHNT and CDR2 YYREEE (reference sequence). The V end was cut by 4 bases, the J end by 3 bases, with 22 bases between. The CDR3 has 17 residues. CDR3: CASSPSKGPSGDYGYTF. For the CDR3, the DNA is TGTGCCAGCAGCCCAAGTAAAGGCCCGTCAGGGGACTATGGCTACACCTTC.

The CDR3 DNA follows: TGTGCCAGCTCACCACTGGGGCTAGCGGGAGGGTCCTACAATGAGCAGTTCTTC. Translated, it gives CASSPLGLAGGSYNEQFF. The chain recombines TRBV18 with TRBJ2-1; TRBD2 agrees at 12 bases. Looked up from germline, CDR1 is KGHSH and CDR2 is LQKENI. V trimming: 1 base; J trimming: 1 base; junction bases outside the gene matches: 5. CDR3 length: 18 residues.

This chain joins TRBV11-2 and TRBJ1-2, with D unresolved. The V and J ends lost 5 bases and 4 bases respectively, with 14 bases between them. The germline CDR1 and CDR2 sequences are SGHAT and FQNNGV. The CDR3 runs 14 residues. The CDR3 loop is CASSPDEAFYGYTF. The CDR3, as DNA: TGTGCCAGCAGCCCAGACGAGGCCTTCTATGGCTACACCTTC. The full variable domain, rest sourced from reference TRBV11-2 and TRBJ1-2, is EAGVAQSPRYKIIEKRQSVAFWCNPISGHATLYWYQQILGQGPKLLIQFQNNGVVDDSQLPKDRFSAERLKGVDSTLKIQPAKLEDSAVYLCASSPDEAFYGYTFGSGTRLTVV.

DNA for the CDR3: TGTGCCAGCTCACCGGGTGGGCAGACCCAGTACTTC. It is translated as CASSPGGQTQYF. The chain uses TRBV18 and TRBJ2-5; D is uncertain. V lost 3 bases, J lost 6 bases, and 8 bases lay in between. The germline V gene has CDR1 KGHSH and CDR2 LQKENI. The CDR3 sequence is 12 residues long. The whole variable domain, remainder taken from reference TRBV18 and TRBJ2-5, is NAGVMQNPRHLVRRRGQEARLRCSPMKGHSHVYWYRQLPEEGLKFMVYLQKENIIDESGMPKERFSAEFPKEGPSILRIQQVVRGDSAAYFCASSPGGQTQYFGPGTRLLVL.

This chain uses TRBV6-1 with TRBJ2-5; tentative D call: TRBD1 (7 bases). V lost 8 bases, J lost 5 bases, and 15 bases lay in between. Germline CDR1 reads MNHNS; CDR2 reads SASEGT. The CDR3 length is 13 residues. CDR3: CASLGGGGETQYF. The CDR3 DNA reads TGTGCCAGCCTAGGAGGGGGCGGGGAGACCCAGTACTTC.

Comment on this clone: A far bigger clonotype differs at one base, so this is likely a read error. The chain links TRBV20-1 to TRBJ1-2, with D tentatively TRBD1 (5 bases). The germline V gene has CDR1 DFQATT and CDR2 SNEGSKA (reference sequence). The V gene lost 2 bases and the J gene lost 8 bases, with 9 bases spanning the gap. This CDR3 region has 11 residues. CDR3 in DNA: TGCAGTGCTAGACGGGGGGAAGGCTACACCTTC. As protein: CSARRGEGYTF.

There are many counts of this clone. V usage is TRBV25-1 and J usage is TRBJ2-1, with 9 bases fitting TRBD1. This CDR3 is 15 amino acids long. In germline, CDR1 is MGHDK, CDR2 SYGVNS. V gave up 6 bases and J gave up 6 bases; unmatched junction bases: 9. The CDR3 DNA reads as TGTGCCAGCAGCCAAGAGGACAGGGGCTTCAATGAGCAGTTCTTC. Translation gives CASSQEDRGFNEQFF. Looking up the rest from reference TRBV25-1 and TRBJ2-1 gives the full variable domain: EADIYQTPRYLVIGTGKKITLECSQTMGHDKMYWYQQDPGMELHLIHYSYGVNSTEKGDLSSESTVSRIRTEHFPLTLESARPSHTSQYLCASSQEDRGFNEQFFGPGTRLTVL.

In regard to this clone: A far larger clone is one base from this, pointing to a likely read error. The sample has other DNA sequences that encode this CDR3 too. V is TRBV7-6 and J is TRBJ2-3, with a possible D match to TRBD2 (6 bases). The V gene lost 5 bases and the J gene lost 3 bases, with 15 bases spanning the gap. CDR1 SGHVS and CDR2 FNYEAQ come from the germline V gene. The CDR3 spans 15 residues. The CDR3: CASSLVGGRTDTQYF. CDR3 nucleotides: TGTGCCAGCAGCCTAGTCGGGGGAAGGACAGATACGCAGTATTTT.

This chain joins TRBV30 and TRBJ1-4; D gene uncertain. The CDR3 covers 13 residues. Trimming cost V 2 bases and J 7 bases, with 11 bases left between them. Germline V gene lookup returns CDR1 GTSNPN and CDR2 SVGIG (reference sequence). The CDR3 here is CAWSLGKGEKLFF. The CDR3 coding sequence is TGTGCCTGGAGTTTGGGGAAGGGTGAAAAACTGTTTTTT.

In this sample, this clone turned up many times. The sample contains more than one DNA sequence encoding this CDR3. The chain employs TRBV7-9 and TRBJ2-1, with 7 positions matching TRBD2. CDR3 length: 16 amino acids. The germline gives CDR1 SEHNR, CDR2 FQNEAQ (reference sequence). V lost 5 bases to trimming and J lost 0 bases; unmatched junction nucleotides: 7. DNA for the CDR3: TGTGCCAGCAGCCCCCGGGGCGGGAGCTCCTACAATGAGCAGTTCTTC. Translating it yields CASSPRGGSSYNEQFF. Looking up the rest from reference TRBV7-9 and TRBJ2-1 gives the full variable domain: DTGVSQNPRHKITKRGQNVTFRCDPISEHNRLYWYRQTLGQGPEFLTYFQNEAQLEKSRLLSDRFSAERPKGSFSTLEIQRTEQGDSAMYLCASSPRGGSSYNEQFFGPGTRLTVL.

The chain employs TRBV5-1 and TRBJ1-1; D is possibly TRBD1 (5 bases). CDR1 and CDR2 (germline): SGHRS, YFSETQ. CDR3 length: 12 amino acids. V was trimmed by 5 bases and J by 4 bases, leaving 9 bases between them. CDR3 sequence reads: CASSRGTTEAFF. CDR3 DNA sequence: TGCGCCAGCAGTCGGGGGACCACTGAAGCTTTCTTT.

The V call is TRBV5-4, the J call TRBJ2-7; 7 bases are a match to TRBD2. CDR1 is SGHNT and CDR2 is YYREEE in the germline V gene (reference sequence). V gave up 1 base and J gave up 2 bases; unmatched junction bases: 3. The CDR3 has 14 residues. CDR3 in amino acids: CASSLFGTTYEQYF. The CDR3 nucleotides read TGTGCCAGCAGCTTGTTTGGGACTACCTACGAGCAGTACTTC. The full variable domain, in which reference TRBV5-4 and TRBJ2-7 provide the parts outside the CDR3, is ETGVTQSPTHLIKTRGQQVTLRCSSQSGHNTVSWYQQALGQGPQFIFQYYREEENGRGNFPPRFSGLQFPNYSSELNVNALELDDSALYLCASSLFGTTYEQYFGPGTRLTVT.

The rearrangement uses TRBV10-3 and TRBJ2-5, with D perhaps assigned TRBD1 or TRBD2 (5 bases each). V gave up 4 bases and J gave up 2 bases, with 11 bases separating them. Germline loops: CDR1 ENHRY, CDR2 SYGVKD. The CDR3 spans 14 residues. The CDR3 nucleotides are TGTGCCATCAGTGGGCAGGGCGGGCAAGAGACCCAGTACTTC. Residues: CAISGQGGQETQYF.

The chain couples TRBV19 to TRBJ1-5, with D hard to call. The CDR3 sequence is 15 residues long. V was clipped by 3 bases and J by 6 bases, with 15 bases between them. Germline lookup yields CDR1 LNHDA and CDR2 SQIVND (reference sequence). The CDR3 spells CASSMTGGIVQPQHF. CDR3 DNA sequence: TGTGCCAGTAGTATGACCGGAGGTATTGTTCAGCCCCAGCATTTT.

This chain joins TRBV7-9 and TRBJ2-5; D remains ambiguous. The germline V and J ends were trimmed by 5 bases and 5 bases, with 18 bases remaining between them. Germline CDR1 reads SEHNR; CDR2 reads FQNEAQ (reference sequence). This CDR3 region has 15 residues. CDR3 sequence reads: CASSLLRFLGETQYF. Written as DNA, the CDR3 is TGTGCCAGCAGCCTCTTACGATTCCTTGGGGAGACCCAGTACTTC.

This clone came up once. The same CDR3 arises from other DNA sequences in this sample as well. V usage is TRBV7-8 and J usage is TRBJ1-5; D call uncertain. The V gene lost 1 base and the J gene lost 6 bases, with 4 bases spanning the gap. The CDR3 has 12 residues. CDR1 and CDR2 (germline): SGHVS, FQNEAQ. As DNA, the CDR3 is TGTGCCAGCAGCTTAGTTGGTCAGCCCCAGCATTTT. Protein product: CASSLVGQPQHF.

Worth noting for this clone: This likely came from a read error, as a far larger clone is one base away. This sample includes further DNA sequences coding for the same CDR3. The chain joins TRBV4-2 to TRBJ2-3; D perhaps matches TRBD2 (5 bases). CDR1 is LGHNA, CDR2 YNFKEQ, per germline. The CDR3 consists of 19 residues. V lost 2 bases and J 0 bases, leaving 21 bases between the germline ends. The CDR3 coding sequence is TGTGCCAGCAGCCAAACCCGCCAGGTGGCTAGCTTTAGCACAGATACGCAGTATTTT. It is translated as CASSQTRQVASFSTDTQYF.

The chain joins TRBV7-2 to TRBJ2-3; 10 bases match TRBD2. The V segment lost 5 bases and the J segment 5 bases; nucleotides outside the gene matches: 10. This CDR3 spans 16 amino acids. CDR1 SGHTA and CDR2 FQGNSA come from the germline V gene. The CDR3 nucleotides are TGTGCCAGCAGCGCCGAGAGCGGGAGGGGAATAGATACGCAGTATTTT. Its protein is CASSAESGRGIDTQYF.

The chain carries TRBV18 and TRBJ1-1; 7 bases match TRBD1. Unmatched junction bases numbered 18, after V lost 4 bases and J lost 4 bases. This CDR3 spans 18 amino acids. Germline V gene lookup returns CDR1 KGHSH and CDR2 LQKENI. CDR3 loop: CASSLLELQGGGGTEAFF. CDR3 coding DNA: TGTGCCAGCTCACTATTGGAACTTCAGGGGGGGGGCGGCACTGAAGCTTTCTTT.

Sample share makes this clone medium-sized. Other DNA sequences of this sample code for an identical CDR3. The chain uses TRBV28 and TRBJ2-7; 10 bases fit TRBD2. Germline values: CDR1 MDHEN, CDR2 SYDVKM. J lost 3 bases, V lost 2 bases, and 4 bases had no gene match. This CDR3 contains 15 residues. DNA for the CDR3: TGTGCCAGCAGTTTAAGTCCTAGCGGGAGCTACGAGCAGTACTTC. The encoded protein is CASSLSPSGSYEQYF.

Comments on this clone: Since a far larger clone is one base different, this is likely a read error. Other DNA sequences in the sample encode the same CDR3. The chain employs TRBV29-1 and TRBJ1-1; possible D gene TRBD1, 5 bases. Per germline, CDR1 SQVTM and CDR2 ANQGSEA. The CDR3 runs 11 residues. For the CDR3, the DNA is TGCAGCGTTTCAGGGACCACTGAAGCTTTCTTC. As protein: CSVSGTTEAFF.